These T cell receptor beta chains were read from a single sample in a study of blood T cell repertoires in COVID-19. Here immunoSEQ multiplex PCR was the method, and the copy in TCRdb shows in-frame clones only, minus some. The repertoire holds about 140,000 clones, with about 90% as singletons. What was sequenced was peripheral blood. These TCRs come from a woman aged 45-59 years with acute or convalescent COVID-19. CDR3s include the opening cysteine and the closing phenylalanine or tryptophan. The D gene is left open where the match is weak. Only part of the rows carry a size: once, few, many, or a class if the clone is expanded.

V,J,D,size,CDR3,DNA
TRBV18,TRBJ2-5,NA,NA,CASSPRGTQETQYF,TGTGCCAGCTCACCACGCGGAACACAAGAGACCCAGTACTTC
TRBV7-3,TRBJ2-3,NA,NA,CASSQTGFGDTQYF,TGTGCCAGCAGCCAAACAGGATTCGGGGATACGCAGTATTTT
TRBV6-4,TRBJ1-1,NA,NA,CASSEGVGTEAFF,TGTGCCAGCAGTGAAGGAGTAGGCACTGAAGCTTTCTTT
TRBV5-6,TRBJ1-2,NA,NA,CASSLGEGGYGYTF,TGTGCCAGCAGCCTAGGGGAGGGAGGGTATGGCTACACCTTC
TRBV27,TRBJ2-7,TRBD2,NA,CASSWGLAGGYEQYF,TGTGCCAGCAGTTGGGGACTAGCGGGAGGATACGAGCAGTACTTC
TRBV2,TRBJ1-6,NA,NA,CASSANRANSPLHF,TGTGCCAGCAGTGCAAACAGGGCTAATTCACCCCTCCACTTT
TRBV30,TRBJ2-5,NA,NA,CAWSAQETQYF,TGTGCCTGGAGTGCACAAGAGACCCAGTACTTC
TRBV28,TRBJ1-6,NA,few,CASSYGNSPLHF,TGTGCCAGCAGCTATGGTAATTCACCCCTCCACTTT
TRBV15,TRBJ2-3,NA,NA,CATSRGGVSPSLADTQYF,TGTGCCACCAGCAGAGGAGGCGTGAGCCCTTCACTTGCAGATACGCAGTATTTT
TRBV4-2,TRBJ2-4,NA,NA,CASSQDRGRTLAKNIQYF,TGTGCCAGCAGCCAAGATAGGGGCAGGACACTAGCCAAAAACATTCAGTACTTC
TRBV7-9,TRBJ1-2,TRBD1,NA,CASSVGQGNPHGYTF,TGTGCCAGCAGCGTGGGACAGGGGAACCCCCACGGCTACACCTTC
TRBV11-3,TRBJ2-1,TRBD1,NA,CASSLASGTGSRNEQFF,TGTGCCAGCAGCTTAGCTTCCGGGACAGGGAGCCGCAATGAGCAGTTCTTC
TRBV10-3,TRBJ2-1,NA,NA,CAIGDRWDEQFF,TGTGCCATCGGAGACCGGTGGGATGAGCAGTTCTTC
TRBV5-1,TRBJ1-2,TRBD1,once,CASRDSTGTAENYGYTF,TGCGCCAGCAGAGACAGTACCGGGACAGCCGAAAACTATGGCTACACCTTC
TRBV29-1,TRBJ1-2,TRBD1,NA,CSARTGLFYGYTF,TGCAGCGCTAGGACAGGGCTTTTCTATGGCTACACCTTC
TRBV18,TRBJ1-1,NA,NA,CASSFHRDPTEAFF,TGTGCCAGCTCGTTTCACAGGGACCCCACTGAAGCTTTCTTT
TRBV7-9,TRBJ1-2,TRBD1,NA,CASSPADRVDGYTF,TGTGCCAGCAGCCCTGCAGACAGGGTAGATGGCTACACCTTC
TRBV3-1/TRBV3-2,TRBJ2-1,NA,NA,CASRPSNLREQFF,TGTGCCAGCAGACCCTCTAATCTTCGTGAGCAGTTCTTC
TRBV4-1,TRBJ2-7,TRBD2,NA,CASSHTAGEQYF,TGCGCCAGCAGCCACACAGCGGGGGAGCAGTACTTC
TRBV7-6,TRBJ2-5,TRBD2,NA,CASSFGLVRETQYF,TGTGCCAGCAGCTTCGGACTAGTCCGAGAGACCCAGTACTTC
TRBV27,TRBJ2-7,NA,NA,CASSERSLPFTYEQYF,TGTGCCAGCAGTGAACGCAGTCTCCCCTTTACCTACGAGCAGTACTTC
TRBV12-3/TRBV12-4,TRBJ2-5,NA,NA,CASSLAGVETQYF,TGTGCCAGCAGTTTAGCAGGGGTGGAGACCCAGTACTTC
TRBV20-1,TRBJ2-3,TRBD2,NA,CSASRLAGGEGTQYF,TGCAGTGCTAGTAGACTAGCGGGGGGAGAGGGTACGCAGTATTTT
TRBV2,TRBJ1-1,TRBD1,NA,CASSGQENTEAFF,TGTGCCAGCAGCGGACAGGAGAACACTGAAGCTTTCTTT
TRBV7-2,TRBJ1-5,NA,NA,CASSLDRNQPQHF,TGTGCCAGCAGCTTAGACAGAAATCAGCCCCAGCATTTT
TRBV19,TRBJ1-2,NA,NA,CASSIGQYLYGYTF,TGTGCCAGTAGTATTGGGCAGTACCTCTATGGCTACACCTTC
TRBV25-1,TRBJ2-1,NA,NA,CASSEGDKEYNEQFF,TGTGCCAGCAGTGAAGGGGACAAGGAATACAATGAGCAGTTCTTC
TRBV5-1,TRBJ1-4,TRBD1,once,CASSLRTGGNEKLFF,TGCGCCAGCAGCTTAAGGACAGGGGGTAATGAAAAACTGTTTTTT
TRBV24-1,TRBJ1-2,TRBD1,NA,CATSDRGDGYTF,TGTGCCACCAGCGACAGGGGGGATGGCTACACCTTC
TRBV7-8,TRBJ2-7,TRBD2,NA,CASSAREDHYEQYF,TGTGCCAGCAGCGCGCGGGAGGACCACTACGAGCAGTACTTC
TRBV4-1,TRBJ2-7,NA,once,CASAGTLGSYEQYF,TGCGCCAGCGCCGGGACACTGGGGTCCTACGAGCAGTACTTC
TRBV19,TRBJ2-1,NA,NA,CASSTGTAGAYNEQFF,TGTGCCAGTAGTACGGGCACTGCAGGGGCTTACAATGAGCAGTTCTTC
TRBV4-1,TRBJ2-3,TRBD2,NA,CASSQDRLAGATDTQYF,TGCGCCAGCAGCCAAGATCGCTTAGCGGGCGCCACAGATACGCAGTATTTT
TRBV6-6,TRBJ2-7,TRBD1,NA,CASRTGTGANYEQYF,TGTGCCAGCAGGACCGGGACAGGGGCCAACTACGAGCAGTACTTC
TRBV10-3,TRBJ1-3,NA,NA,CAIRGTGVRDTIYF,TGTGCCATCAGGGGGACTGGGGTGCGGGACACCATATATTTT
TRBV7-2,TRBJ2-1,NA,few,CASTPQGTYNEQFF,TGTGCCAGCACCCCACAGGGAACCTACAATGAGCAGTTCTTC
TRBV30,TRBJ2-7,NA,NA,CAWTGWASSSYEQYF,TGTGCCTGGACAGGGTGGGCCTCGAGCTCCTACGAGCAGTACTTC
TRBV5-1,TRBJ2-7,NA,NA,CASSVARGMTYEQYF,TGCGCCAGCAGCGTGGCCCGGGGGATGACCTACGAGCAGTACTTC
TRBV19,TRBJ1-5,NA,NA,CASSPTGNRQPQHF,TGTGCCAGTAGCCCTACAGGGAATCGTCAGCCCCAGCATTTT
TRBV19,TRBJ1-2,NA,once,CASSIALGGNYGYTF,TGTGCCAGTAGTATAGCCCTCGGGGGGAACTATGGCTACACCTTC
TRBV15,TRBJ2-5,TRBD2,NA,CATSRGGGDATQETQYF,TGTGCCACCAGCAGAGGGGGAGGGGACGCCACTCAAGAGACCCAGTACTTC
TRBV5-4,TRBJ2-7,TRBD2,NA,CASRPVTSVKEQYF,TGTGCCAGCAGGCCCGTGACTAGCGTAAAGGAGCAGTACTTC
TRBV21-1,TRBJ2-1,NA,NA,CASRILSSYNEQFF,TGTGCCAGCAGGATCCTAAGCTCCTACAATGAGCAGTTCTTC
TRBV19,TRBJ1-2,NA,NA,CASSIAGLGALANYGYTF,TGTGCCAGTAGTATAGCTGGTCTAGGGGCCTTAGCTAACTATGGCTACACCTTC
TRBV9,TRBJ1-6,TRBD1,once,CASSSRDSPISSYNSPLHF,TGTGCCAGCAGCTCCCGGGACAGCCCGATAAGCTCCTATAATTCACCCCTCCACTTT
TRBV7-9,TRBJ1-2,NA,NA,CASSLLSTSNYGYTF,TGTGCCAGCAGCTTATTAAGTACTTCCAACTATGGCTACACCTTC
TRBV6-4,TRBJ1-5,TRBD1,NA,CASSDGTGVQPQHF,TGTGCCAGCAGTGACGGGACAGGGGTGCAGCCCCAGCATTTT
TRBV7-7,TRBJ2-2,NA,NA,CASSLQGEGSGELFF,TGTGCTAGCAGTTTACAAGGAGAGGGAAGCGGGGAGCTGTTTTTT
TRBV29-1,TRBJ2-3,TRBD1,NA,CSTGGQGASTDTQYF,TGCAGCACGGGAGGACAGGGGGCAAGCACAGATACGCAGTATTTT
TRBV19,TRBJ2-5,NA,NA,CASSSERHETQYF,TGTGCCAGTAGTTCCGAGAGGCATGAGACCCAGTACTTC
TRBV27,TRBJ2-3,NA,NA,CASSPSRGRGGTDTQYF,TGTGCCAGCAGTCCCTCGCGAGGGAGGGGGGGCACAGATACGCAGTATTTT
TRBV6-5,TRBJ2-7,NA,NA,CASSYIQGYEQYF,TGTGCCAGCAGTTATATACAGGGCTACGAGCAGTACTTC
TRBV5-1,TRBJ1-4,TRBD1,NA,CASSLALGTGGEKLFF,TGCGCCAGCAGCCTAGCATTGGGGACAGGAGGTGAAAAACTGTTTTTT
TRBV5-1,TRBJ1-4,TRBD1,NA,CASSWGTDEKLFF,TGCGCCAGCAGCTGGGGGACAGATGAAAAACTGTTTTTT
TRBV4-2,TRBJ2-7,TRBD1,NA,CASSQEGQGSKQYF,TGTGCCAGCAGCCAGGAAGGACAGGGGTCGAAGCAGTACTTC